This T cell receptor (beta chain) is from a study of blood T cells in healthy people across ages. General study results and limits: No conclusive comparison of naive versus antigen-experienced cells was possible with unsorted PBMCs. Per-million-T-cell TCR beta diversity fell roughly linearly with age.

The CDR3 is 15 amino acids. Germline CDR1 MNHEY, CDR2 SVGEGT. In the case of this clonotype: The antigen is not known. At one end the junction does not follow the germline gene, possibly because of a read error.

Sample-barcoded 5' priming and a J-beta primer mix drove a second PCR of roughly 6 to 12 cycles. TCRdb re-derived calls from the 5' RACE reads in MiXCR, one entry per CDR3 protein. The sample lists around 520,000 distinct CDR3 sequences, 27% seen once, with approximately 3.3% in the top ten. This same sample was also part of a study on T cells of mothers and their children. That report adds: Every mother produced more than 9.5 million TCR beta CDR3 reads, whereas every child provided some 3 million.

The rearrangement joins TRBV6-2 or TRBV6-3 to TRBJ1-1; 7 bases agree with TRBD1. The clonotype was recovered from a boy between 2 and 15 years old in good health. Source material: blood. Here the CDR3 DNA reads TGTACCAGCAGCGACCCGGGACAGTCGAACACTGAAGCTTTCTTT. Its translation: CTSSDPGQSNTEAFF.